The 13 T cell receptor beta chains in this list originate from one sample, sequenced in a study of cytomegalovirus exposure and HLA in healthy donors. PCR involved 60 Vbeta and 13 Jbeta primers. The assay was immunoSEQ multiplex PCR, and TCRdb's table has in-frame clones only and misses some. In the table there are some 100,000 clones, roughly three quarters of which are singletons. Material for sequencing was PBMCs. The receptors derive from a female donor in good health and CMV-seropositive.

V gene TRBV27 combines with J gene TRBJ2-2; 7 bases line up with TRBD2. The CDR3 has 16 residues. Germline V gives CDR1 MNHEY, CDR2 SMNVEV (reference sequence). The ends lost 0 bases at V and 6 bases at J; junction bases unmatched: 7. The CDR3 DNA reads as TGTGCCAGCAGTTTATCCAGCGGGGTGGGGCCCGGGGAGCTGTTTTTT. This codes for CASSLSSGVGPGELFF.

The rearrangement links TRBV6-1 to TRBJ1-1; D gene unclear. Between the trimmed V and J ends, which lost 11 bases and 2 bases, there was a span of 15 bases. Germline V lookup: CDR1 MNHNS, CDR2 SASEGT. The CDR3 length is 13 residues. The CDR3 region has the DNA TGTGCCGGCTCAGGTTCAGAAAACACTGAAGCTTTCTTT. Protein sequence: CAGSGSENTEAFF.

The V and J genes are TRBV19 and TRBJ1-1; D call uncertain. Germline V gene sequence: CDR1 LNHDA, CDR2 SQIVND (reference sequence). The CDR3 runs 12 residues. The germline V and J ends were trimmed by 3 bases and 3 bases, with 5 bases remaining between them. CDR3 sequence: CASSIPYTEAFF. The CDR3 DNA is TGTGCCAGTAGTATTCCGTACACTGAAGCTTTCTTT.

This clone has just one count. An end of the junction does not agree with germline; a read error may underlie this. V is TRBV7-9 and J is TRBJ2-3; 12 bases line up with TRBD2. Germline CDR1 reads SEHNR; CDR2 reads FQNEAQ (reference sequence). CDR3 length equals 17 residues. CDR3: CASSPGLAGIYTDPQYF. CDR3 DNA sequence: TGTGCCAGCAGCCCAGGACTAGCGGGGATCTACACAGATCCGCAGTATTTT.

This clone was seen a few times. V is TRBV4-2 and J is TRBJ2-1, with 13 bases lining up with TRBD2. The CDR3 covers 18 residues. CDR1 and CDR2 (germline): LGHNA, YNFKEQ. Germline trimming cut 0 bases from V and 6 bases from J; bases unmatched to any gene: 8. CDR3 DNA sequence: TGTGCCAGCAGCCAAGAGCCCGTGGGACTAGCGGGAAGCAATGAGCAGTTCTTC. Residues: CASSQEPVGLAGSNEQFF.

The chain combines TRBV2 with TRBJ1-1, with TRBD1 as a possible D gene (5 bases). The CDR3 totals 13 residues. V gave up 7 bases and J gave up 0 bases, with 9 bases separating them. Looked up from germline, CDR1 is SNHLY and CDR2 is FYNNEI. The CDR3 spells CASIWTLNTEAFF. The CDR3 DNA reads as TGTGCCAGCATTTGGACACTGAACACTGAAGCTTTCTTT.

The chain combines TRBV4-2 with TRBJ1-2; 8 bases match TRBD1. The germline gives CDR1 LGHNA, CDR2 YNFKEQ. This CDR3 is built from 14 residues. V trimming: 5 bases; J trimming: 6 bases; junction bases outside the gene matches: 8. The CDR3 loop reads CASSSRTGLDGYTF. The CDR3 DNA reads TGTGCCAGCAGCAGCCGGACAGGGTTGGATGGCTACACCTTC.

The chain links TRBV30 to TRBJ2-7; 8 bases are a match to TRBD2. CDR1 is GTSNPN and CDR2 is SVGIG in the germline V gene (reference sequence). J was trimmed by 7 bases and V by 1 base; bases with no gene match: 0. This CDR3 is built from 11 residues. The chain's CDR3 is CAWSAGGEQYF. The CDR3 DNA sequence: TGTGCCTGGAGTGCGGGAGGGGAGCAGTACTTC. Combining the CDR3 with reference TRBV30 and TRBJ2-7 gives the whole variable domain SQTIHQWPATLVQPVGSPLSLECTVEGTSNPNLYWYRQAAGRGLQLLFYSVGIGQISSEVPQNLSASRPQDRQFILSSKKLLLSDSGFYLCAWSAGGEQYFGPGTRLTVT.

The V and J genes are TRBV9 and TRBJ2-3; TRBD2 agrees at 8 bases. V gave up 4 bases and J gave up 3 bases; unmatched junction bases: 13. This CDR3 is 17 amino acids long. Germline V CDR1 and CDR2: SGDLS, YYNGEE. CDR3: CASSQQPGTRATDTQYF. CDR3 sequence (DNA): TGTGCCAGCAGCCAGCAGCCGGGGACTAGGGCTACAGATACGCAGTATTTT.

The V and J genes are TRBV30 and TRBJ2-7; D is possibly TRBD2 (5 bases). Looked up from germline, CDR1 is GTSNPN and CDR2 is SVGIG (reference sequence). This CDR3 has 12 residues. V gave up 3 bases and J gave up 7 bases, with 13 bases separating them. The CDR3 sequence: CAWRGGFMEQYF. For the CDR3, the DNA is TGTGCCTGGAGGGGCGGGTTTATGGAGCAGTACTTC.

This sequence joins TRBV7-8 and TRBJ1-5; 7 bases fit TRBD1. V shed 3 bases and J 6 bases; nucleotides not matched to a gene: 5. The CDR3 consists of 14 residues. CDR1 and CDR2 from the germline V gene are SGHVS and FQNEAQ. The CDR3 DNA is TGTGCCAGCAGCTTCCCAGGGGGTGGTCAGCCCCAGCATTTT. It translates to CASSFPGGGQPQHF. The whole variable domain, filled in from reference TRBV7-8 and TRBJ1-5, reads GAGVSQSPRYKVAKRGQDVALRCDPISGHVSLFWYQQALGQGPEFLTYFQNEAQLDKSGLPSDRFFAERPEGSVSTLKIQRTQQEDSAVYLCASSFPGGGQPQHFGDGTRLSIL.

The chain recombines TRBV6-6 with TRBJ1-5; 8 positions agree with TRBD1. Germline CDR1 is MNHNY and CDR2 is SVGAGI (reference sequence). The ends lost 5 bases at V and 6 bases at J; junction bases unmatched: 3. The CDR3 totals 13 residues. CDR3 sequence reads: CASSRDRSQPQHF. CDR3 DNA sequence: TGTGCCAGCAGTAGGGACAGGAGTCAGCCCCAGCATTTT.

CDR3 bases: TGTGCCAGCAGCCCGGCGGGGAGGGGCACTGAAGCTTTCTTT. Translated, it gives CASSPAGRGTEAFF. V gene TRBV7-2 combines with J gene TRBJ1-1; D may be TRBD1 (5 bases). Germline V gene sequence: CDR1 SGHTA, CDR2 FQGNSA. This CDR3 has 14 residues. V was shortened by 5 bases and J by 4 bases, with 14 bases between the two germline ends.